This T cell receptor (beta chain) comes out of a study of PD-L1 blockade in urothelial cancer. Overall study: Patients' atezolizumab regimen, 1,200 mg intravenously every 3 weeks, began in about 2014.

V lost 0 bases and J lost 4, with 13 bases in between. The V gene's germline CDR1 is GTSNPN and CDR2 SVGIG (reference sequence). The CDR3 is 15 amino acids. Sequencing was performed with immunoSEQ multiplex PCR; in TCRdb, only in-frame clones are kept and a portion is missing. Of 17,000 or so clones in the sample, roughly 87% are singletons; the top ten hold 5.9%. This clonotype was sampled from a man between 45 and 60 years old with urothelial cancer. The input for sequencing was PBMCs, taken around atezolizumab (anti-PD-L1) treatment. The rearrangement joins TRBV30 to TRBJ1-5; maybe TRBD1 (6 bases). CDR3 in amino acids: CAWSVGRGGNQPQHF. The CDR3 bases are TGTGCCTGGAGTGTCGGCAGGGGCGGAAATCAGCCCCAGCATTTT.